Given below is one TCR beta chain in context. Its antigen is unidentified. The time point here: pre-reinfection, 55 to 20 weeks before reinfection detection. No in vitro expansion preceded TCR sequencing of the sorted cells. Donors came from people who inject drugs enrolled in HEPCO, Canada. These data come from a study of memory CD8 T cells in hepatitis C reinfection. Background on the study: Reinfection meant HCV RNA positivity after two negatives ≥60 days apart. Pre-reinfection samples were taken 55 to 20 weeks before detection. Study-wide results and limits: Four to six donors were too few for definitive public clonotype conclusions.

This CDR3 comprises 13 residues. V lost 11 bases and J 7 bases, leaving 20 bases between the germline ends. Per germline, CDR1 MNHNY and CDR2 SVGAGI (reference sequence). Method: immunoSEQ multiplex PCR; TCRdb's copy keeps in-frame clones and lacks some. The sample lists 40,000 to 60,000 clones, 85% to 90% occurring once. Sequenced sample: naive CD8+ T cells sorted from blood. The TCR was taken from a man aged 18 to 35 with hepatitis C virus infection. The rearrangement links TRBV6-6 to TRBJ1-2; D perhaps matches TRBD1 (5 bases). Here the CDR3 DNA reads TGTGCCGCGCGGGATGGAGGGGTCTTTGGCTACACCTTC. Residues: CAARDGGVFGYTF.